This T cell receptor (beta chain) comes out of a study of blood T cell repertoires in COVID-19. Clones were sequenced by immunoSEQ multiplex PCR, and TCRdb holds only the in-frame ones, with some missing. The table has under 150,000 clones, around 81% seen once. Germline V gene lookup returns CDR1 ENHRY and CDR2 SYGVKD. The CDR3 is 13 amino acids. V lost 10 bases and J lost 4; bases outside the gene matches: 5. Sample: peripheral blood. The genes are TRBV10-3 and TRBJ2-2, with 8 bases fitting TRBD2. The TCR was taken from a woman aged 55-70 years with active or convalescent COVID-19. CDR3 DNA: TGTGCCACCCTTAGCGGGGTCACCGGGGAGCTGTTTTTT. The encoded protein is CATLSGVTGELFF.